This T cell receptor (beta chain) stems from a study of cytomegalovirus exposure and HLA in healthy donors. The J segment lost 1 base and the V segment lost 4 bases, leaving 8 bases of the junction unmatched. CDR1 and CDR2 from the germline V gene are SGHNT and YYREEE (reference sequence). The length of the CDR3 is 15 residues. It was with 60 Vbeta and 13 Jbeta primers that the PCR ran. Sequencing was performed with immunoSEQ multiplex PCR; in TCRdb, only in-frame clones are kept and a portion is missing. Of more than 95,000 clones listed, 75% to 85% are singletons. Sequenced input: PBMCs. The chain employs TRBV5-4 and TRBJ2-7; TRBD2 matches 7 bases. The origin of this receptor is a man aged 25-45 years in good health and CMV-seronegative. The CDR3 DNA sequence: TGTGCCAGCAGCACCATATCGGGGGGTTCCTACGAGCAGTACTTC. Translation: CASSTISGGSYEQYF.